The clone carrying this T cell receptor (beta chain) was picked up many times. TCRdb re-called the RT-PCR reads through MiXCR, storing one row per CDR3 protein. Here the sample spans some 880,000 distinct CDR3 sequences, 15% to 20% being singletons. These data are taken from a study of patients and donors after allogeneic stem cell transplantation. This CDR3 region has 13 residues. Trimming shortened V by 5 bases and J by 2 bases, and 9 bases separated the two germline ends. This receptor was taken from a human donor who was either an allogeneic HSCT recipient or a stem cell or donor lymphocyte infusion donor (not recorded which). It is not recorded whose cells these are; they may come from a transplant donor. The chain carries TRBV12-3 or TRBV12-4 and TRBJ1-1; D not certain. The source material was blood, either unsorted or a sorted T cell fraction (not recorded which). The CDR3, as DNA: TGTGCCAGCAGTCCCCAGACAAACACTGAAGCTTTCTTT. Encoded protein: CASSPQTNTEAFF.